The T cell receptor beta chain described here comes from a study of T cell responses to AZD1222 COVID-19 vaccine. Overall study results and limits: Reports say nearly half of spike-specific TCRs go after unmutated variant regions. Repertoires were obtained solely post-peak T cell response. It should be noted that donors were predominantly white British and more often female, and clonal diversity was possibly underestimated. Spike was spanned by vaccine-associated CD4 TCRs, which were dominant at 160-218 and 743-854.

On this clone: Its antigen is unidentified.

Sequencing used immunoSEQ multiplex PCR; TCRdb keeps in-frame clones, though not all of them. The sample contains about 110,000 clones, about nine tenths of which appear only once. Per germline, CDR1 SGHTA and CDR2 FQGNSA. Trimming shortened V by 3 bases and J by 4 bases, and 12 bases separated the two germline ends. This CDR3 is built from 14 residues. The sample consisted of peripheral blood, taken on day 0 of AZD1222 vaccination. The clonotype originates from an adult in good health. The chain links TRBV7-2 to TRBJ1-1; D gene uncertain. For the CDR3, the DNA is TGTGCCAGCAGCTTCTCACACCGGGGCACTGAAGCTTTCTTT. It is translated as CASSFSHRGTEAFF.